The clone carrying this TCR beta chain was picked up a small number of times. Its antigen is currently unknown. The CDR3 is made up of 14 amino acids. From germline, CDR1 is SNHLY and CDR2 FYNNEI. V gave up 6 bases and J gave up 8 bases, with 16 bases separating them. These data originate in a study of post-analysis software for immune sequencing data. General study results and limits: Roughly 5 TRBV segments occurring more often in patients than controls included TRBV5-6, TRBV5-1 and TRBV20-1. F measure grouped same-batch samples tightly together.

The library was made from cDNA and included unique molecular identifiers. TCRdb processed the PCR reads anew with MiXCR; each CDR3 protein has one entry. The sample carries 350,000 to 450,000 distinct CDR3 sequences, about 39% recorded once. The receptor was derived from a girl aged 2 to 10 with multiple sclerosis. The chain employs TRBV2 and TRBJ1-4, with a weak D call TRBD1 (6 bases). Sequencing was done on a sample of blood. CDR3 sequence (DNA): TGTGCCAGCAGCCGCGGGGAGGGGGACGAAAAACTGTTTTTT. Amino acid sequence: CASSRGEGDEKLFF.